The 32 T cell receptor beta chains below were found in one sample sequenced in a study of blood T cell repertoires in COVID-19. The protocol was immunoSEQ multiplex PCR, while the TCRdb copy is restricted to in-frame clones and leaves out a portion. Among a few hundred thousand clones, approximately 82% were seen once, and the ten largest hold less than 3.5%. The sequencing input was peripheral blood. Every receptor here comes from a young woman with acute or convalescent COVID-19.

This chain connects TRBV19 to TRBJ2-7; TRBD1 agrees at 11 bases. Germline CDR1 is LNHDA and CDR2 is SQIVND (reference sequence). The CDR3 has 14 amino acids. Trimming cost V 5 bases and J 5 bases; bases outside gene matches: 5. The DNA for the CDR3 is TGTGCCAGTAGTCGGACAGGGGGCTTGAACGAGCAGTACTTC. Protein: CASSRTGGLNEQYF.

The count of this clone is one. This chain uses TRBV5-8 with TRBJ1-2; TRBD1 aligns across 8 bases. The CDR3 covers 14 residues. Germline trimming cut 2 bases from V and 7 bases from J; bases unmatched to any gene: 7. In germline, CDR1 is SGHTS, CDR2 YDEGEE. This CDR3 is CASSFPGGLGGYTF. CDR3 sequence (DNA): TGTGCCAGCAGCTTTCCAGGGGGCCTAGGTGGCTACACCTTC.

The chain uses TRBV7-9 and TRBJ2-1; a weak D match, TRBD2 (5 bases). V was pared by 1 base and J by 1 base, with 11 bases between. This CDR3 has 16 amino acids. Germline assignment: CDR1 SEHNR and CDR2 FQNEAQ (reference sequence). The CDR3 region is CASSLDGRGSYNEQFF. CDR3 in DNA: TGTGCCAGCAGCTTAGATGGGCGCGGGTCCTACAATGAGCAGTTCTTC. Full variable domain (remainder filled in from reference TRBV7-9 and TRBJ2-1): DTGVSQNPRHKITKRGQNVTFRCDPISEHNRLYWYRQTLGQGPEFLTYFQNEAQLEKSRLLSDRFSAERPKGSFSTLEIQRTEQGDSAMYLCASSLDGRGSYNEQFFGPGTRLTVL.

The chain has TRBV7-9 and TRBJ1-2; 7 nucleotides align to TRBD1. Per germline, CDR1 SEHNR and CDR2 FQNEAQ (reference sequence). The CDR3 loop spans 13 amino acids. V trimming: 5 bases; J trimming: 5 bases; junction bases outside the gene matches: 5. The CDR3 protein is CASSVGQRYGYTF. Here the CDR3 DNA reads TGTGCCAGCAGCGTGGGACAGAGGTATGGCTACACCTTC.

This clone has ten or more counts. This chain connects TRBV5-6 to TRBJ1-1; D not resolved. CDR1 is SGHDT, CDR2 YYEEEE, per germline. CDR3 size: 15 residues. Deletions cut 7 bases from V and 1 base from J, with 17 bases between. The CDR3 DNA reads as TGTGCCAGCCTTTTGGCGGGGTGGGAGAACACTGAAGCTTTCTTT. This translates into CASLLAGWENTEAFF.

The chain joins TRBV4-3 to TRBJ2-7; D unclear. The V end lost 0 bases, the J end lost 1 base, and 7 bases lay between the germline ends. Germline V gives CDR1 LGHNA, CDR2 YSLEER. The CDR3 extends over 14 amino acids. CDR3 bases: TGCGCCAGCAGCCAAGAATGGCAGTCCTACGAGCAGTACTTC. This encodes CASSQEWQSYEQYF.

The chain is built from TRBV23-1 and TRBJ1-1, with a weak D call TRBD1 (6 bases). TRBV23-1 is labeled an ORF, and its function is uncertain. V was clipped by 10 bases and J by 3 bases, with 18 bases between them. The CDR3 totals 14 residues. CDR3 amino acids: CAKRGGSPDTEAFF. In DNA form, the CDR3 reads TGCGCCAAACGTGGGGGCTCCCCCGACACTGAAGCTTTCTTT.

The CDR3 DNA is TGCGCCAGCCAACCGGGGGGCGTTATCGATGAAAAACTGTTTTTT. Encoded protein: CASQPGGVIDEKLFF. The genes are TRBV5-1 and TRBJ1-4; tentative D call: TRBD1 (6 bases). CDR1 is SGHRS, CDR2 YFSETQ, per germline. CDR3 length: 15 residues. Deletions cut 7 bases from V and 6 bases from J, with 19 bases between.

Turning to this clone: A much bigger clone sits one base away, suggesting this may be a read error. The chain is built from TRBV7-6 and TRBJ2-1; D remains unclear. The CDR3 is 11 residues long. Per the germline V gene, CDR1 is SGHVS and CDR2 is FNYEAQ. V was clipped by 5 bases and J by 4 bases, with 3 bases between them. Here the CDR3 reads CASSPYNEQFF. CDR3 in DNA: TGTGCCAGCAGCCCGTACAATGAGCAGTTCTTC.

The chain has TRBV30 and TRBJ2-3; D gene uncertain. The CDR3 has 13 amino acids. Germline V gene lookup returns CDR1 GTSNPN and CDR2 SVGIG (reference sequence). The V gene lost 1 base and the J gene lost 2 bases, with 7 bases spanning the gap. As DNA, the CDR3 is TGTGCCTGGAGTGAACAGCCCACAGATACGCAGTATTTT. Translation: CAWSEQPTDTQYF.

V gene TRBV5-1 combines with J gene TRBJ2-7; TRBD2 agrees at 7 bases. CDR1 and CDR2 from the germline V gene are SGHRS and YFSETQ. This CDR3 contains 16 residues. V was clipped by 0 bases and J by 0 bases; unmatched bases: 6. The CDR3 DNA reads as TGCGCCAGCAGCTTGGTCCCAGCGGGAAACTCCTACGAGCAGTACTTC. Its protein product is CASSLVPAGNSYEQYF. Filled out from reference TRBV5-1 and TRBJ2-7, the complete variable domain reads KAGVTQTPRYLIKTRGQQVTLSCSPISGHRSVSWYQQTPGQGLQFLFEYFSETQRNKGNFPGRFSGRQFSNSRSEMNVSTLELGDSALYLCASSLVPAGNSYEQYFGPGTRLTVT.

This clone was seen a single time. V gene TRBV18 combines with J gene TRBJ2-1; D may be TRBD2 (6 bases). Trimming took off 5 bases at V and 6 bases at J, with 8 bases between the two ends. This CDR3 region has 12 residues. Looked up from germline, CDR1 is KGHSH and CDR2 is LQKENI. The CDR3 DNA is TGTGCCAGCTCAGGGGGGTTCAATGAGCAGTTCTTC. It specifies CASSGGFNEQFF.

V and J are TRBV7-8 and TRBJ2-3, with 7 nucleotides matching TRBD2. The V and J ends lost 5 bases and 4 bases, in that order; junction bases with no gene match: 9. This CDR3 is built from 15 residues. Germline V gives CDR1 SGHVS, CDR2 FQNEAQ. The CDR3 DNA sequence: TGTGCCAGCAGCCCCGTGGGGGGGTGGTCAGATACGCAGTATTTT. Its protein is CASSPVGGWSDTQYF. The variable domain in full, completed from reference TRBV7-8 and TRBJ2-3, reads GAGVSQSPRYKVAKRGQDVALRCDPISGHVSLFWYQQALGQGPEFLTYFQNEAQLDKSGLPSDRFFAERPEGSVSTLKIQRTQQEDSAVYLCASSPVGGWSDTQYFGPGTRLTVL.

This chain connects TRBV5-1 to TRBJ2-5; the D gene is possibly TRBD2 (6 bases). Deletions cut 4 bases from V and 4 bases from J, with 14 bases between. Germline CDR1 SGHRS, CDR2 YFSETQ. The length of the CDR3 is 14 residues. CDR3 bases: TGCGCCAGCAGCCCGGGGGTGGGAGGAGAGACCCAGTACTTC. As protein: CASSPGVGGETQYF.

The rearrangement uses TRBV6-1 and TRBJ1-1, with TRBD1 matching over 10 bases. The trim removed 2 bases at V and 7 bases at J, leaving 4 bases unmatched. The CDR3 totals 14 residues. The germline V gene encodes CDR1 MNHNS and CDR2 SASEGT. The chain's CDR3 is CASSELGTGDEAFF. The CDR3 bases are TGTGCCAGCAGTGAACTTGGGACAGGGGATGAAGCTTTCTTT.

This rearrangement joins TRBV19 to TRBJ2-1; D unresolved. The CDR3 is 15 residues long. Trimming left V 8 bases short and J 1 base short, with 15 bases between. Germline CDR1 reads LNHDA; CDR2 reads SQIVND (reference sequence). CDR3 residues: CASRLTAASYNEQFF. The CDR3 DNA follows: TGTGCCAGTCGGCTAACTGCGGCTTCCTACAATGAGCAGTTCTTC.

This rearrangement joins TRBV5-6 to TRBJ2-5, with a weak D call TRBD1 (5 bases). Trimming removed 4 bases at V and 4 bases at J, with 20 bases between. This CDR3 is 16 amino acids long. Germline V gene lookup returns CDR1 SGHDT and CDR2 YYEEEE. The chain's CDR3 is CASSRPNRYQGETQYF. The CDR3, as DNA: TGTGCCAGCAGCAGACCTAACAGGTACCAAGGAGAGACCCAGTACTTC.

This CDR3 reads CASSQTGGVYEQYF. In nucleotides, the CDR3 is TGTGCCAGCAGCCAGACAGGGGGAGTCTACGAGCAGTACTTC. This sequence joins TRBV5-6 and TRBJ2-7; 9 nucleotides agree with TRBD1. Germline-derived CDR1 and CDR2 are SGHDT and YYEEEE. This CDR3 spans 14 amino acids. J lost 3 bases, V lost 4 bases, and 5 bases had no gene match.

This chain connects TRBV4-2 to TRBJ2-3, with 9 bases aligning to TRBD2. The ends lost 3 bases at V and 2 bases at J; junction bases unmatched: 3. The CDR3 is 15 amino acids. Germline CDR1 and CDR2: LGHNA and YNFKEQ. In nucleotides, the CDR3 is TGTGCCAGCAGCCAGATAGCGGGAGTCACAGATACGCAGTATTTT. Translated, it gives CASSQIAGVTDTQYF.

The CDR3 spells CASSMGLFNNEQFF. The CDR3 DNA reads TGTGCCAGTAGTATGGGACTTTTTAACAATGAGCAGTTCTTC. The chain uses TRBV19 and TRBJ2-1; tentative D call: TRBD2 (6 bases). This CDR3 comprises 14 residues. Germline CDR1 is LNHDA and CDR2 is SQIVND (reference sequence). With 3 bases removed from V and 5 bases from J, the gap between germline ends came to 11 bases.

The chain employs TRBV7-2 and TRBJ2-3; TRBD1 agrees at 7 bases. The V segment lost 1 base and the J segment 10 bases; nucleotides outside the gene matches: 8. The germline CDR1 and CDR2 sequences are SGHTA and FQGNSA. The CDR3 has 14 amino acids. CDR3: CASSLEGDRTSQYF. The CDR3 DNA reads TGTGCCAGCAGCTTAGAGGGGGACAGAACATCGCAGTATTTT.

V is TRBV5-5 and J is TRBJ2-3, with TRBD2 identical over 11 bases. This CDR3 is 16 amino acids long. The germline V gene encodes CDR1 SGHKS and CDR2 YYEKEE (reference sequence). With V trimmed by 4 bases and J by 2 bases, 6 bases remained unmatched. The CDR3 sequence is CASSVGTSGFTDTQYF. The CDR3 DNA reads TGTGCCAGCAGCGTCGGGACTAGCGGTTTCACAGATACGCAGTATTTT. Full variable domain (outside the CDR3, taken from reference TRBV5-5 and TRBJ2-3): DAGVTQSPTHLIKTRGQQVTLRCSPISGHKSVSWYQQVLGQGPQFIFQYYEKEERGRGNFPDRFSARQFPNYSSELNVNALLLGDSALYLCASSVGTSGFTDTQYFGPGTRLTVL.

CDR3 protein: CASRQTGWYGYTF. The CDR3 DNA sequence: TGTGCCAGCAGACAGACAGGGTGGTATGGCTACACCTTC. V and J are TRBV14 and TRBJ1-2; 7 bases agree with TRBD1. This CDR3 has 13 residues. J was trimmed by 5 bases and V by 6 bases; bases with no gene match: 6. Germline V gene lookup returns CDR1 SGHDN and CDR2 FVKESK. Variable domain in full (rest from reference TRBV14 and TRBJ1-2): EAGVTQFPSHSVIEKGQTVTLRCDPISGHDNLYWYRRVMGKEIKFLLHFVKESKQDESGMPNNRFLAERTGGTYSTLKVQPAELEDSGVYFCASRQTGWYGYTFGSGTRLTVV.

V is TRBV6-2 or TRBV6-3 and J is TRBJ1-5, with D unclear. V was trimmed by 5 bases and J by 6 bases, leaving 8 bases between them. There are 12 residues in the CDR3. From germline, CDR1 is MNHEY and CDR2 SVGEGT. The CDR3 bases are TGTGCCAGCAGTCACGAGTTTCAGCCCCAGCATTTT. It is translated as CASSHEFQPQHF.

The V call is TRBV28, the J call TRBJ1-1; 7 bases match TRBD1. Trimming at V came to 4 bases and at J to 4 bases, leaving 6 bases not matched to a gene. The CDR3 covers 14 residues. CDR1 is MDHEN and CDR2 is SYDVKM in the germline V gene. DNA for the CDR3: TGTGCCAGCAGTTCGACAGGGTTGGGCACTGAAGCTTTCTTT. This codes for CASSSTGLGTEAFF. Together with reference TRBV28 and TRBJ1-1, the CDR3 gives the full variable domain: DVKVTQSSRYLVKRTGEKVFLECVQDMDHENMFWYRQDPGLGLRLIYFSYDVKMKEKGDIPEGYSVSREKKERFSLILESASTNQTSMYLCASSSTGLGTEAFFGQGTRLTVV.

The V and J genes are TRBV5-8 and TRBJ2-1; 12 bases map to TRBD2. CDR1 and CDR2 from the germline V gene are SGHTS and YDEGEE. V trimming: 4 bases; J trimming: 3 bases; junction bases outside the gene matches: 5. The CDR3 length is 16 residues. The CDR3, as DNA: TGTGCCAGCAGCCTCGGGACTAGCGGGTTCTACAATGAGCAGTTCTTC. Amino acids: CASSLGTSGFYNEQFF.

As to this clone: One end of the junction varies from germline; a read error may be responsible. The rearrangement links TRBV7-7 to TRBJ1-1; TRBD1 aligns across 7 bases. Per the germline V gene, CDR1 is SSHAT and CDR2 is FNYEAQ (reference sequence). This CDR3 has 13 amino acids. CDR3 nucleotides: TGTGCTAGCAGCCGGGACAGGAACACTGAAGCTTTCTTT. Translating gives CASSRDRNTEAFF.

This sequence joins TRBV11-2 and TRBJ2-3, with 8 bases matching TRBD2. J lost 2 bases, V lost 5 bases, and 9 bases had no gene match. The CDR3 covers 16 residues. Germline V gives CDR1 SGHAT, CDR2 FQNNGV. The CDR3 DNA follows: TGTGCCAGCAGCCCATCGGGAGCGGGGGCCACAGATACGCAGTATTTT. Translated: CASSPSGAGATDTQYF.

The sample holds one count of this clone. The genes are TRBV11-3 and TRBJ2-2; D is uncertain. V was trimmed by 5 bases and J by 4 bases, leaving 20 bases between them. CDR3 length: 17 residues. Germline CDR1 is SGHNT and CDR2 is YENEEA. The CDR3 DNA is TGTGCCAGCAGCCCCTATTCAAGAGAGACGGGCACCGGGGAGCTGTTTTTT. This gives the protein CASSPYSRETGTGELFF. The entire variable domain, with the rest obtained from reference TRBV11-3 and TRBJ2-2, is as follows: EAGVVQSPRYKIIEKKQPVAFWCNPISGHNTLYWYLQNLGQGPELLIRYENEEAVDDSQLPKDRFSAERLKGVDSTLKIQPAELGDSAVYLCASSPYSRETGTGELFFGEGSRLTVL.

This chain uses TRBV6-5 with TRBJ2-2; the match to TRBD1 covers 8 bases. J lost 9 bases, V lost 7 bases, and 10 bases had no gene match. The CDR3 is 14 amino acids. The germline V gene has CDR1 MNHEY and CDR2 SVGAGI. The CDR3 DNA reads TGTGCCAGCAACACAGGGGGTGGGATGCGGGAGCTGTTTTTT. Protein sequence: CASNTGGGMRELFF.

The chain recombines TRBV12-2 with TRBJ2-1; whether TRBD2, the table's D call, matches the DNA was not checked. TRBV12-2 is recorded as a pseudogene. The CDR3 runs to 17 residues. The chain's CDR3 is CASRPPGLAAPYNEQFF. Written as DNA, the CDR3 is TGTGCAAGTCGCCCTCCGGGACTAGCGGCCCCCTACAATGAGCAGTTCTTC.

This clone occurred once. The gene calls are TRBV10-3 and TRBJ2-1; 11 bases map to TRBD1. Looked up from germline, CDR1 is ENHRY and CDR2 is SYGVKD. V gave up 10 bases and J gave up 3 bases; unmatched junction bases: 8. This CDR3 region has 15 residues. The chain's CDR3 is CASELGTGGYNEQFF. DNA of the CDR3: TGTGCCAGCGAGTTGGGGACAGGGGGCTACAATGAGCAGTTCTTC.